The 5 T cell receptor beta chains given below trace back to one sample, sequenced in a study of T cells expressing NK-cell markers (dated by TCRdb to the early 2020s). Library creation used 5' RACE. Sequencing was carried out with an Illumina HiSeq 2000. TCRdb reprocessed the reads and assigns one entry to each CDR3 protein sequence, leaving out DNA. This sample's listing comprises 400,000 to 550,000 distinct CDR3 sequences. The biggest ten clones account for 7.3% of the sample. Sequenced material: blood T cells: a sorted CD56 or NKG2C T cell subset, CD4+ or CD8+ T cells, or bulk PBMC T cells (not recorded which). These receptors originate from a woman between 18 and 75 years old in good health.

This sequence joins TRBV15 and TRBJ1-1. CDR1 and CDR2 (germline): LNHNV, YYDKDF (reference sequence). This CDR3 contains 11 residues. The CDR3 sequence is CATSNGREAFF. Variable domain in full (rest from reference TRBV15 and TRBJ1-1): DAMVIQNPRYQVTQFGKPVTLSCSQTLNHNVMYWYQQKSSQAPKLLFHYYDKDFNNEADTPDNFQSRRPNTSFCFLDIRSPGLGDTAMYLCATSNGREAFFGQGTRLTVV.

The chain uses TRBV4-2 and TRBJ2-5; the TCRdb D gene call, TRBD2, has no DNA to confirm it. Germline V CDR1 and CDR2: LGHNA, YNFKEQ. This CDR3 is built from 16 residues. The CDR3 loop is CASSQGIASREETQYF.

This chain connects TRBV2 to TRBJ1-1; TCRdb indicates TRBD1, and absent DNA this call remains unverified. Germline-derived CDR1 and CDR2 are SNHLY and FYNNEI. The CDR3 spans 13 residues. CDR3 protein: CASSESGVGTAFF.

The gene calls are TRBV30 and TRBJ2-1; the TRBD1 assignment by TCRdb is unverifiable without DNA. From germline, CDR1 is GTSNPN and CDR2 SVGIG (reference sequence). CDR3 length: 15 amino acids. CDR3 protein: CAWGSFQGPYNEQFF.

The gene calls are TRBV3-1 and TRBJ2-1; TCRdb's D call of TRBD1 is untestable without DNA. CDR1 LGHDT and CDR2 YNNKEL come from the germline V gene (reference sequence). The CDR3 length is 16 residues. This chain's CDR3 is CASSLPGGAVYNEQFF.